This entry concerns a single T cell receptor (beta chain). The CDR3 extends over 14 amino acids. With 0 bases removed from V and 7 bases from J, the gap between germline ends came to 13 bases. Germline lookup yields CDR1 SGHNT and CDR2 YYREEE (reference sequence). Treatment noted: randomized to nivolumab then ipilimumab (arm A) or the reverse (arm B). The sample originates from a study of sequential checkpoint blockade in melanoma. The method was immunoSEQ multiplex PCR; TCRdb's version includes in-frame clones alone and lacks a portion of them. This sample has 4,000 or so clones; roughly 50% occur once, and the top ten carry 40% to 50%.

V is TRBV5-4 and J is TRBJ1-1; a possible D gene is TRBD1 (6 bases). This TCR was sampled from a human donor with melanoma. Sequenced material: CD8+ T cells sorted from blood (inferred from file names), taken from a patient given nivolumab and ipilimumab in sequence. The DNA of the CDR3 is TGTGCCAGCAGCTTGGACAGGGATTACGGTGAAGCTTTCTTT. It is translated as CASSLDRDYGEAFF.